The present entry profiles one T cell receptor beta chain with its context. This record comes from a study of T cells after somatic rescue of genetic block. This CDR3 region has 14 residues. Trimming took 1 base from V and 2 from J, leaving 9 bases between them. The germline gives CDR1 SGHRS, CDR2 YFSETQ. Some clones are missing from TCRdb's copy, which holds only in-frame ones; the method was immunoSEQ multiplex PCR. This sample has roughly 58,000 clones, with 96% found just once. The receptor comes from a child less than two years old. What was sequenced was peripheral blood mononuclear cells (PBMCs). V usage is TRBV5-1 and J usage is TRBJ1-2; tentatively, D is TRBD1 (6 bases). CDR3 in DNA: TGCGCCAGCAGCTTGAAGGGGGGGAACTATGGCTACACCTTC. Protein sequence: CASSLKGGNYGYTF. Full variable domain (outside the CDR3, taken from reference TRBV5-1 and TRBJ1-2): KAGVTQTPRYLIKTRGQQVTLSCSPISGHRSVSWYQQTPGQGLQFLFEYFSETQRNKGNFPGRFSGRQFSNSRSEMNVSTLELGDSALYLCASSLKGGNYGYTFGSGTRLTVV.